The 24 T cell receptor beta chains reported below all come from one sample, sequenced in a study of shared T cell receptors in the human thymus. Clones were sequenced by immunoSEQ multiplex PCR, and TCRdb holds only the in-frame ones, with some missing. The top ten clones hold 0.0094% of a sample with hundreds of thousands of clones, approximately 87% of them seen once. The sample was also linked to a second study, of human thymus T cells.

Sequenced: thymocytes. These receptors all come from a boy in the first two years of life with a congenital heart defect.

This chain connects TRBV28 to TRBJ2-5; 11 nucleotides match TRBD2. Trimming at V came to 8 bases and at J to 5 bases, leaving 16 bases not matched to a gene. Germline CDR1 and CDR2: MDHEN and SYDVKM. The CDR3 length is 17 residues. The CDR3 loop reads CASSPTIAGGLGETQYF. CDR3 nucleotide sequence: TGTGCCAGCTCACCTACGATAGCGGGAGGGCTGGGGGAGACCCAGTACTTC.

The chain employs TRBV28 and TRBJ1-5, with D maybe TRBD1 (5 bases). V lost 6 bases to trimming and J lost 0 bases, with 15 bases between them. This CDR3 has 16 residues. Germline V lookup: CDR1 MDHEN, CDR2 SYDVKM. Written as DNA, the CDR3 is TGTGCCAGCAGAGTTAAAGGGACTAATAGCAATCAGCCCCAGCATTTT. Encoded protein: CASRVKGTNSNQPQHF.

The chain carries TRBV7-2 and TRBJ1-6, with D possibly being TRBD1 (6 bases). Trimming stripped 4 bases from V and 3 bases from J, with 16 bases between. Germline-derived CDR1 and CDR2 are SGHTA and FQGNSA. The CDR3 consists of 17 residues. CDR3 in amino acids: CASSSSSGANYNSPLHF. The DNA of the CDR3 is TGTGCCAGCAGCTCCAGTTCAGGGGCCAACTATAATTCACCCCTCCACTTT.

This chain connects TRBV6-5 to TRBJ1-3, with a weak D call TRBD1 (6 bases). Germline V lookup: CDR1 MNHEY, CDR2 SVGAGI. With 6 bases removed from V and 0 bases from J, the gap between germline ends came to 12 bases. This CDR3 contains 15 residues. The chain's CDR3 is CASSSRGGSGNTIYF. The CDR3 DNA sequence: TGTGCCAGCAGCTCCAGGGGCGGCTCTGGAAACACCATATATTTT.

The rearrangement joins TRBV28 to TRBJ2-7; 14 bases fit TRBD2. Trimming cost V 7 bases and J 2 bases; bases outside gene matches: 7. The CDR3 has 16 amino acids. Germline CDR1 and CDR2: MDHEN and SYDVKM. The CDR3 DNA sequence: TGTGCCAGCAAGCCGGGACTAGCGGGAGCCCCCTACGAGCAGTACTTC. This encodes CASKPGLAGAPYEQYF.

The chain recombines TRBV6-5 with TRBJ2-1; TRBD1 aligns across 9 bases. V was clipped by 0 bases and J by 8 bases; unmatched bases: 8. Germline V lookup: CDR1 MNHEY, CDR2 SVGAGI. The CDR3 loop spans 16 amino acids. For the CDR3, the DNA is TGTGCCAGCAGTTACTCGAAAACAGGGGGCCCCCATGAGCAGTTCTTC. Translated: CASSYSKTGGPHEQFF.

This clone has just a few counts. The rearrangement links TRBV5-6 to TRBJ1-1; TRBD1 matches 9 bases. Germline assignment: CDR1 SGHDT and CDR2 YYEEEE. This CDR3 spans 16 amino acids. The ends lost 4 bases at V and 3 bases at J; junction bases unmatched: 10. CDR3 DNA: TGTGCCAGCAGCGGGAGGGACAGGGATAGAGACACTGAAGCTTTCTTT. Its translation is CASSGRDRDRDTEAFF.

This chain joins TRBV19 and TRBJ2-1, with D maybe TRBD2 (6 bases). The CDR3 contains 14 residues. Trimming pared 5 bases from V and 5 bases from J, leaving 13 bases between. Germline-derived CDR1 and CDR2 are LNHDA and SQIVND (reference sequence). As DNA, the CDR3 is TGTGCCAGTAGTCAAAAGCGGGTAAACAATGAGCAGTTCTTC. This gives the protein CASSQKRVNNEQFF.

The chain uses TRBV28 and TRBJ1-5; tentatively, D is TRBD1 (5 bases). Trimming removed 2 bases at V and 5 bases at J, with 13 bases between. Germline V lookup: CDR1 MDHEN, CDR2 SYDVKM. This CDR3 contains 15 residues. The CDR3: CASSLRKGMDQPQHF. The CDR3 DNA reads TGTGCCAGCAGTTTAAGGAAGGGGATGGATCAGCCCCAGCATTTT.

This chain joins TRBV7-8 and TRBJ2-2, with TRBD1 as a possible D gene (6 bases). Germline V lookup: CDR1 SGHVS, CDR2 FQNEAQ. The CDR3 consists of 16 residues. The V end was cut by 1 base, the J end by 7 bases, with 16 bases between. The CDR3 spells CASSLGLPPGDGELFF. The CDR3 bases are TGTGCCAGCAGCTTAGGGCTACCTCCAGGGGACGGGGAGCTGTTTTTT.

This clone occurred once. The genes are TRBV7-2 and TRBJ2-7; D may be TRBD1 (6 bases). Germline V CDR1 and CDR2: SGHTA, FQGNSA. The V end lost 0 bases, the J end lost 5 bases, and 14 bases lay between the germline ends. The CDR3 runs 15 residues. The CDR3 DNA sequence: TGTGCCAGCAGCTTAGCAGTTACAGGGTTGGACGAGCAGTACTTC. Translated, it gives CASSLAVTGLDEQYF.

As regards this clone: The DNA is omitted, as the CDR3 cannot be located on it reliably, and the CDR3 follows TCRdb's listing. This chain uses TRBV28 with TRBJ2-3; the table's D gene call, TRBD2, was not cross checked with the DNA. CDR1 and CDR2 from the germline V gene are MDHEN and SYDVKM. 19 amino acids form the CDR3, both terminal residues included. CDR3 region: CASSSSGAIPYRLTDTQYF.

This clone was counted a single time. The V call is TRBV10-1, the J call TRBJ2-1; 7 bases fit TRBD2. The CDR3 runs to 15 residues. Germline assignment: CDR1 WNHNN and CDR2 SYGVQD (reference sequence). With 4 bases clipped from V and 5 bases from J, the junction kept 8 bases outside the gene matches. The CDR3 region is CASSGGSGADNEQFF. CDR3 bases: TGCGCCAGCAGTGGTGGCAGCGGGGCTGACAATGAGCAGTTCTTC.

V usage is TRBV7-2 and J usage is TRBJ2-5; 7 bases agree with TRBD2. The CDR3 sequence is 17 residues long. Germline V lookup: CDR1 SGHTA, CDR2 FQGNSA. Trimming took 0 bases from V and 4 from J; bases not matched to a gene: 11. Here the CDR3 reads CASSLAPGREIRETQYF. For the CDR3, the DNA is TGTGCCAGCAGCTTAGCGCCAGGGCGGGAGATCAGAGAGACCCAGTACTTC.

This clone was detected only once. This chain joins TRBV11-2 and TRBJ2-5, with 11 bases that match TRBD1. The end of the DNA fits TRBJ2-7 better, so the J call may be wrong. The CDR3 has 15 residues. Germline V gives CDR1 SGHAT, CDR2 FQNNGV. The CDR3 loop is CASSFRDRGAYEQYF. CDR3 DNA: TGTGCCAGCAGTTTCCGGGACAGGGGGGCCTACGAGCAGTACTTC.

This clone was observed a handful of times. The J gene is TRBJ2-3, the V gene TRBV5-1; maybe TRBD2 (7 bases). V lost 0 bases, J lost 2 bases, and 10 bases lay in between. The CDR3 covers 15 residues. Germline V gene data show CDR1 as SGHRS and CDR2 as YFSETQ. As DNA, the CDR3 is TGCGCCAGCAGCTTGGTCGGGGGGCACACAGATACGCAGTATTTT. Amino acids: CASSLVGGHTDTQYF.

This rearrangement joins TRBV6-5 to TRBJ1-2, with a tentative D call TRBD1 (5 bases). Per the germline V gene, CDR1 is MNHEY and CDR2 is SVGAGI. The CDR3 totals 12 residues. Trimming shortened V by 5 bases and J by 10 bases, and 14 bases separated the two germline ends. The CDR3 region has the DNA TGTGCCAGCAGTAAACACCAAGGGGTCTACACCTTC. Protein sequence: CASSKHQGVYTF.

The chain links TRBV6-6 to TRBJ1-5; 7 bases are shared with TRBD1. Germline-derived CDR1 and CDR2 are MNHNY and SVGAGI (reference sequence). Trimming took 4 bases from V and 3 from J; bases not matched to a gene: 9. This CDR3 comprises 16 residues. CDR3 in DNA: TGTGCCAGCAGTTCCACCCGGGACAGCAACAATCAGCCCCAGCATTTT. Protein product: CASSSTRDSNNQPQHF.

The chain is built from TRBV7-9 and TRBJ1-1, with TRBD1 identical over 7 bases. Germline V CDR1 and CDR2: SEHNR, FQNEAQ (reference sequence). The CDR3 totals 13 residues. J was trimmed by 3 bases and V by 3 bases; bases with no gene match: 1. CDR3 sequence: CASSLRGHTEAFF. Here the CDR3 DNA reads TGTGCCAGCAGCTTGAGGGGGCACACTGAAGCTTTCTTT.

The chain carries TRBV18 and TRBJ1-5, with 8 bases lining up with TRBD1. Germline CDR1 reads KGHSH; CDR2 reads LQKENI. Losses at the gene ends were 6 bases for V and 3 bases for J; bases not matched to a gene: 4. The CDR3 covers 14 residues. CDR3 nucleotide sequence: TGTGCCAGCTCTTCGACAGGGGTCAATCAGCCCCAGCATTTT. It yields the protein CASSSTGVNQPQHF.

This clone was detected a few times. The CDR3 nucleotides are TGTGCCAGCAGCTCCAGGACAGACCCGAGCACTGAAGCTTTCTTT. Translated: CASSSRTDPSTEAFF. The chain uses TRBV7-9 and TRBJ1-1, with D possibly being TRBD1 (6 bases). The CDR3 contains 15 residues. V shed 4 bases and J shed 4 bases, with 16 bases lying between them. The germline V gene has CDR1 SEHNR and CDR2 FQNEAQ (reference sequence).

The chain couples TRBV4-1 to TRBJ1-5; TRBD1 might be the D (6 bases). This CDR3 contains 14 residues. The germline CDR1 and CDR2 sequences are MGHRA and YSYEKL. V was pared by 4 bases and J by 3 bases, with 10 bases between. Written as DNA, the CDR3 is TGCGCCAGCAGCCCAGGACAGATCAATCAGCCCCAGCATTTT. Translation: CASSPGQINQPQHF.

The count of this clone is one. The rearrangement joins TRBV9 to TRBJ2-7, with 8 bases aligning to TRBD1. This CDR3 has 14 amino acids. The V gene's germline CDR1 is SGDLS and CDR2 YYNGEE. With 0 bases clipped from V and 3 bases from J, the junction kept 2 bases outside the gene matches. CDR3 region: CASSVDRGDYEQYF. Here the CDR3 DNA reads TGTGCCAGCAGCGTAGACAGGGGGGACTACGAGCAGTACTTC.

This clone was counted a few times. The chain links TRBV27 to TRBJ2-7, with 11 bases aligning to TRBD2. The J segment lost 5 bases and the V segment lost 5 bases, leaving 8 bases of the junction unmatched. Germline lookup yields CDR1 MNHEY and CDR2 SMNVEV (reference sequence). The CDR3 spans 15 residues. The CDR3 is CASSPSTSGKHEQYF. CDR3 DNA sequence: TGTGCCAGCAGTCCCTCGACTAGCGGGAAACACGAGCAGTACTTC.